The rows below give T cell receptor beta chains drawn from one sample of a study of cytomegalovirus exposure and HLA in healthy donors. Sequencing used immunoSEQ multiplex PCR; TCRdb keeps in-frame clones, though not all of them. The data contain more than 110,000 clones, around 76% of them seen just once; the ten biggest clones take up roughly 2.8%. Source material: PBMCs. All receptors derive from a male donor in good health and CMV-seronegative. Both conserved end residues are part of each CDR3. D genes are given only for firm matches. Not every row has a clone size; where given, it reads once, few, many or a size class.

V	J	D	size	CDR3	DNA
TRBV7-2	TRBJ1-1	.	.	CASSLEPGRWPTEAFF	TGTGCCAGCAGCTTAGAACCGGGGAGGTGGCCCACTGAAGCTTTCTTT
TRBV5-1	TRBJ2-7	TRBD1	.	CASSPTGENPHEQYF	TGCGCCAGCAGTCCGACAGGGGAAAATCCCCACGAGCAGTACTTC
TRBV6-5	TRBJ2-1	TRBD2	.	CASSFLLAGGRNEQFF	TGTGCCAGCAGTTTCCTACTAGCGGGAGGGCGGAATGAGCAGTTCTTC
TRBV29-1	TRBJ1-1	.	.	CSVASRLNTEAFF	TGCAGCGTTGCGTCACGGTTGAACACTGAAGCTTTCTTT
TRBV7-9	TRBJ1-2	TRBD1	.	CASSLDRGYTF	TGTGCCAGCAGCTTAGACAGGGGATACACCTTC
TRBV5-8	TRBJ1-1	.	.	CASSLGIRRTEAFF	TGTGCCAGCAGCTTGGGAATCAGGAGGACTGAAGCTTTCTTT
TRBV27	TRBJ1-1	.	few	CASSSLGSQVSTEAFF	TGTGCCAGCAGTTCCCTCGGGAGCCAAGTGAGCACTGAAGCTTTCTTT
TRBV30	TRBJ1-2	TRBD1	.	CAWSLTGQGPLGYTF	TGTGCCTGGAGCCTCACGGGACAGGGCCCTCTCGGCTACACCTTC
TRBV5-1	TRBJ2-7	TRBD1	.	CASSLSRGTGPGGLEQYF	TGCGCCAGCAGCTTGAGCCGGGGGACAGGCCCAGGGGGGTTGGAGCAGTACTTC
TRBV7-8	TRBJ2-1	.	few	CASSLVRIGEEQFF	TGTGCCAGCAGCTTAGTCAGGATCGGGGAGGAGCAGTTCTTC
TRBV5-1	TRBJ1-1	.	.	CASSGALGGAFTEAFF	TGCGCCAGCAGCGGAGCACTTGGGGGGGCGTTTACTGAAGCTTTCTTT
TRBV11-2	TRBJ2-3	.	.	CASSPLAVSTDTQYF	TGTGCCAGCAGCCCCCTTGCGGTTAGCACAGATACGCAGTATTTT
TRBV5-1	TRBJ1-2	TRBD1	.	CASSLGAGGNYGYTF	TGCGCCAGCAGCTTGGGGGCAGGGGGTAACTATGGCTACACCTTC
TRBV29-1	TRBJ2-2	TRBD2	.	CSVGGGSAVTGELFF	TGCAGCGTTGGTGGCGGGAGCGCGGTCACCGGGGAGCTGTTTTTT
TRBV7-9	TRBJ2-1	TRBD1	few	CASSSTGGTGEQFF	TGTGCCAGCAGCTCCACAGGGGGCACCGGTGAGCAGTTCTTC
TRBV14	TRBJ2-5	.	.	CASSQWGGHQETQYF	TGTGCCAGCAGCCAATGGGGAGGACACCAAGAGACCCAGTACTTC
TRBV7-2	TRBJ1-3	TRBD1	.	CASSATGNSGNTIYF	TGTGCCAGCAGCGCGACAGGGAACTCTGGAAACACCATATATTTT
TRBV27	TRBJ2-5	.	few	CASSFVNEETQYF	TGTGCCAGCAGTTTCGTCAATGAGGAGACCCAGTACTTC
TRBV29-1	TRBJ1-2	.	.	CSVDSPGGIYGYTF	TGCAGCGTTGACTCGCCGGGGGGAATCTATGGCTACACCTTC
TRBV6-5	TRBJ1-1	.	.	CASSRGVMNTEAFF	TGTGCCAGCAGCAGGGGAGTAATGAACACTGAAGCTTTCTTT
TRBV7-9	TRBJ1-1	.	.	CASSLAGEGTEAFF	TGTGCCAGCAGCTTAGCAGGGGAGGGCACTGAAGCTTTCTTT
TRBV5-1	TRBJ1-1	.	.	CASLAGGLSTEAFF	TGCGCCAGCTTGGCGGGGGGGCTGAGCACTGAAGCTTTCTTT
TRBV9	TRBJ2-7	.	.	CASSVGGHPSEQYF	TGTGCCAGCAGCGTAGGGGGCCACCCCTCCGAGCAGTACTTC
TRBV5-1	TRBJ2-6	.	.	CASSGGQTSGANVLTF	TGCGCCAGCAGCGGTGGACAGACCTCTGGGGCCAACGTCCTGACTTTC
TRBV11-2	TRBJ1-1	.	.	CASSPRAGRKNTEAFF	TGTGCCAGCAGCCCCCGAGCGGGACGGAAGAACACTGAAGCTTTCTTT
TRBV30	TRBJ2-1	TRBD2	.	CAWSVGLAGDNEQFF	TGTGCCTGGAGTGTAGGGCTAGCGGGGGACAATGAGCAGTTCTTC
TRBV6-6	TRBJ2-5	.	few	CASSYPPEAQYF	TGTGCCAGCAGTTACCCTCCCGAGGCCCAGTACTTC
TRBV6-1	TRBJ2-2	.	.	CASRRDTNTGELFF	TGTGCCAGCAGACGAGACACGAACACCGGGGAGCTGTTTTTT
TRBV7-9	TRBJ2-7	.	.	CSSSPSSGPEQYF	TGTTCCAGCAGCCCTAGCTCTGGACCCGAGCAGTACTTC